This T cell receptor (beta chain) comes out of a study of shared clonotypes between healthy human individuals. Only one count was recorded for this clone. Other DNA sequences in the same sample also yield this CDR3. This CDR3 has 13 residues. CDR1 is SNHLY and CDR2 is FYNNEI in the germline V gene. Deletions cut 7 bases from V and 0 bases from J, with 9 bases between. Generated by immunoSEQ multiplex PCR, the TCRdb table keeps only in-frame clones and is missing some. This sample has over 1.5 million clones, with 95% to 99% found just once. The TCR sequence derives from a young man in good health. Input material: naive CD4+ T cells sorted from blood. Noted subset: CD45RA+ positively selected. The gene calls are TRBV2 and TRBJ1-1; D gene ambiguous. CDR3 DNA: TGTGCCAGCATGAGGGAAATGAACACTGAAGCTTTCTTT. It codes for CASMREMNTEAFF.